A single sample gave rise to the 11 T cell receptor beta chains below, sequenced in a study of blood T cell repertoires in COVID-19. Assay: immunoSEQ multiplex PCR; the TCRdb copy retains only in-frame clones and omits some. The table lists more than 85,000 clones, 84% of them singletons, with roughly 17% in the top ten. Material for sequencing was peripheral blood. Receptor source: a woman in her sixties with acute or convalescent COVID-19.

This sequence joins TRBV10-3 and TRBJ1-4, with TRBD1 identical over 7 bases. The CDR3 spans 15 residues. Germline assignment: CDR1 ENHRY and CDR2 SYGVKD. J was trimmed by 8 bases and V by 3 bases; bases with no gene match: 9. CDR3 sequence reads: CAISERRTGGEKLFF. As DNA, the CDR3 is TGTGCCATCAGTGAAAGAAGGACAGGAGGGGAAAAACTGTTTTTT.

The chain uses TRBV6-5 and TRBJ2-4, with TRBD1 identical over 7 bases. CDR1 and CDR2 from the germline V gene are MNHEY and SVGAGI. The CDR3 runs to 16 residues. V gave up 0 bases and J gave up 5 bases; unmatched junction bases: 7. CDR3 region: CASSYSSVGGENIQYF. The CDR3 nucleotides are TGTGCCAGCAGTTACTCGAGTGTAGGGGGCGAAAACATTCAGTACTTC.

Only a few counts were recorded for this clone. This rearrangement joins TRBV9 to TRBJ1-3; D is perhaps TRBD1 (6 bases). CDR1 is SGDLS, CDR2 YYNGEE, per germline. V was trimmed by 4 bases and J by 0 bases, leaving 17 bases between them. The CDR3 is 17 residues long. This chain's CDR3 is CASSKETGTTSGNTIYF. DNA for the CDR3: TGTGCCAGCAGCAAGGAAACAGGGACTACCTCTGGAAACACCATATATTTT. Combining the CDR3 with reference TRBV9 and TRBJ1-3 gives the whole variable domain DSGVTQTPKHLITATGQRVTLRCSPRSGDLSVYWYQQSLDQGLQFLIQYYNGEERAKGNILERFSAQQFPDLHSELNLSSLELGDSALYFCASSKETGTTSGNTIYFGEGSWLTVV.

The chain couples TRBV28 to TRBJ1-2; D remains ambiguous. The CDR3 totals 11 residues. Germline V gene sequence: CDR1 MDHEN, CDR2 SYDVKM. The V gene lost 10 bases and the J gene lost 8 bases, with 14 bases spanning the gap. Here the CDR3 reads CATFPGGGYTF. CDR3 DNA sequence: TGTGCCACCTTCCCAGGCGGGGGCTACACCTTC.

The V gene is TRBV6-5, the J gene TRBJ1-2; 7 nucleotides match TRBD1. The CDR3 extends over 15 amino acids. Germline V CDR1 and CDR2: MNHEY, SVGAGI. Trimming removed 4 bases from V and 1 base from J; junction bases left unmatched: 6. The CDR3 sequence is CASSSGTADNYGYTF. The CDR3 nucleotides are TGTGCCAGCAGTTCCGGGACAGCAGATAACTATGGCTACACCTTC.

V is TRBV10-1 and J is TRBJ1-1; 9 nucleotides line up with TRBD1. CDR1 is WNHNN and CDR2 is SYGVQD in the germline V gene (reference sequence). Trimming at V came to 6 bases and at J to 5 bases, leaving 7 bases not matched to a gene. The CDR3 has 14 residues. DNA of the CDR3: TGCGCCAGCAGCGGGGACAGGGCGGGAACTGAAGCTTTCTTT. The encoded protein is CASSGDRAGTEAFF.

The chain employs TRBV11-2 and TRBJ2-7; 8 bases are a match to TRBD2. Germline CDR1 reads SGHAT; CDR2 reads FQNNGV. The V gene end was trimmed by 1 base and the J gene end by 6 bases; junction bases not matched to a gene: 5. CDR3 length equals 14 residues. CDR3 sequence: CASSLVVRGGEQYF. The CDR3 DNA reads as TGTGCCAGCAGCTTAGTAGTTCGGGGGGGCGAGCAGTACTTC.

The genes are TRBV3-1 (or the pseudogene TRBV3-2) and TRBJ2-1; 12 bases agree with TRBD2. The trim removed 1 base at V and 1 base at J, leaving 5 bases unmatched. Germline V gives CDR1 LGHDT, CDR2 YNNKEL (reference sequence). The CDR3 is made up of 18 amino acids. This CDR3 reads CASSQGLAGGPSYNEQFF. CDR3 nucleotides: TGTGCCAGCAGCCAAGGTCTAGCGGGGGGGCCATCCTACAATGAGCAGTTCTTC.

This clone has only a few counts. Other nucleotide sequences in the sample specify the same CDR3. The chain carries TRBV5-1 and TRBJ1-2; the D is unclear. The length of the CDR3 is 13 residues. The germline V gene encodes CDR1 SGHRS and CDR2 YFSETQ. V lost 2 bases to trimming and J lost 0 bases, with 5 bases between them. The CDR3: CASSFETNYGYTF. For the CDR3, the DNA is TGCGCCAGCAGCTTTGAGACTAACTATGGCTACACCTTC.

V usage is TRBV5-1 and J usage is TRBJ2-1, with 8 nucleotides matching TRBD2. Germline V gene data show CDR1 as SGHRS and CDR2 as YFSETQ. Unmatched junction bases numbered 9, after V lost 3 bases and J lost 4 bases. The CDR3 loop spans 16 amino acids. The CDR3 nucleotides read TGCGCCAGCAGCTCGGGAAGCGGGGGTCCTTACAATGAGCAGTTCTTC. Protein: CASSSGSGGPYNEQFF. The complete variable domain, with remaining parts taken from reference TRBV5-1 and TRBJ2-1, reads KAGVTQTPRYLIKTRGQQVTLSCSPISGHRSVSWYQQTPGQGLQFLFEYFSETQRNKGNFPGRFSGRQFSNSRSEMNVSTLELGDSALYLCASSSGSGGPYNEQFFGPGTRLTVL.

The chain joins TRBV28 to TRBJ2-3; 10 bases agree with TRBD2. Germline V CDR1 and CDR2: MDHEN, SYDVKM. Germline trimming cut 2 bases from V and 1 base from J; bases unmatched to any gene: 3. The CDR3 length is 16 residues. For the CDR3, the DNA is TGTGCCAGCAGTTTAATAGCGGGGGGTGGCACAGATACGCAGTATTTT. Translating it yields CASSLIAGGGTDTQYF. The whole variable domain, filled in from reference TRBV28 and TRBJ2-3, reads DVKVTQSSRYLVKRTGEKVFLECVQDMDHENMFWYRQDPGLGLRLIYFSYDVKMKEKGDIPEGYSVSREKKERFSLILESASTNQTSMYLCASSLIAGGGTDTQYFGPGTRLTVL.